A selection of T cell receptor beta chains follows, all from one sample in a study of T cell responses to AZD1222 COVID-19 vaccine. TCRdb's table, derived via immunoSEQ multiplex PCR, lists solely in-frame clones and lacks some. The profile shows around 120,000 clones, 70% to 90% of them singletons. The sample consisted of peripheral blood, taken on day 0 of MenACWY control vaccination. The source of these receptors is an adult in good health. Each CDR3 is given with its conserved first and last residue. Fields, in order: D gene, V gene, clone size, J gene, CDR3 DNA, CDR3 protein. A D gene is named only where the DNA matches it firmly. Size values are once, few and many counts, or a class for expanded clones, and some rows have none.

D gene: TRBD1
V gene: TRBV2
clone size: NA
J gene: TRBJ1-1
CDR3 DNA: TGTGCCAGCAAATCCCTCCGGACAGGGAGCACTGAAGCTTTCTTT
CDR3 protein: CASKSLRTGSTEAFF

D gene: NA
V gene: TRBV5-1
clone size: NA
J gene: TRBJ2-5
CDR3 DNA: TGCGCCAGCAGCGGGGGGACACAGGTGGGAGAGACCCAGTACTTC
CDR3 protein: CASSGGTQVGETQYF

D gene: TRBD1
V gene: TRBV18
clone size: NA
J gene: TRBJ2-5
CDR3 DNA: TGTGCCAGCTCACCGAACTCCGGGACAGGGGAAGAGACCCAGTACTTC
CDR3 protein: CASSPNSGTGEETQYF

D gene: NA
V gene: TRBV5-6
clone size: NA
J gene: TRBJ1-5
CDR3 DNA: TGTGCCAGCAGCTTGAGATGGGATAGATCCCCCAACCAGAATCAGCCCCAGCATTTT
CDR3 protein: CASSLRWDRSPNQNQPQHF

D gene: TRBD1
V gene: TRBV29-1
clone size: NA
J gene: TRBJ1-2
CDR3 DNA: TGCAGCGTTGATACAGGGGGAGGCTATGGCTACACCTTC
CDR3 protein: CSVDTGGGYGYTF

D gene: TRBD1
V gene: TRBV24-1
clone size: NA
J gene: TRBJ1-5
CDR3 DNA: TGTGCCACCAGTGCCGCAGGGGGACGGCAGCCCCAGCATTTT
CDR3 protein: CATSAAGGRQPQHF

D gene: TRBD1
V gene: TRBV3-1/TRBV3-2
clone size: NA
J gene: TRBJ1-1
CDR3 DNA: TGTGCCAGCAGCCAAGGACAGGGTCGCACTGAAGCTTTCTTT
CDR3 protein: CASSQGQGRTEAFF

D gene: TRBD1
V gene: TRBV5-4
clone size: NA
J gene: TRBJ2-5
CDR3 DNA: TGTGCCAGCAGCTGGACAGGGGGCCAAGAGACCCAGTACTTC
CDR3 protein: CASSWTGGQETQYF

D gene: NA
V gene: TRBV5-4
clone size: NA
J gene: TRBJ2-5
CDR3 DNA: TGTGCCAGCAGCTTGGTGGACCTCAAAGAGACCCAGTACTTC
CDR3 protein: CASSLVDLKETQYF

D gene: NA
V gene: TRBV5-1
clone size: NA
J gene: TRBJ1-6
CDR3 DNA: TGCGCCAGCAGCTCTCAAGGACGGGCCTATAATTCACCCCTCCACTTT
CDR3 protein: CASSSQGRAYNSPLHF

D gene: NA
V gene: TRBV7-2
clone size: NA
J gene: TRBJ1-1
CDR3 DNA: TGTGCCAGCAGCTTAGGTTATCGCCTGGGGTCTGAAGCTTTCTTT
CDR3 protein: CASSLGYRLGSEAFF

D gene: NA
V gene: TRBV11-1
clone size: NA
J gene: TRBJ1-4
CDR3 DNA: TGTGCCAGCCTAGAACGGGGAACTGAAAAACTGTTTTTT
CDR3 protein: CASLERGTEKLFF

D gene: NA
V gene: TRBV12-3/TRBV12-4
clone size: few
J gene: TRBJ1-5
CDR3 DNA: TGTGCCAGCACCGAGGGGAATCAGCCCCAGCATTTT
CDR3 protein: CASTEGNQPQHF

D gene: NA
V gene: TRBV7-9
clone size: NA
J gene: TRBJ2-1
CDR3 DNA: TGTGCCAGCAGCTTAGTTGGTTACAATGAGCAGTTCTTC
CDR3 protein: CASSLVGYNEQFF

D gene: NA
V gene: TRBV18
clone size: once
J gene: TRBJ1-1
CDR3 DNA: TGTGCCAGCTCACCACGGCGGGGAGATGCTTTCTTT
CDR3 protein: CASSPRRGDAFF

D gene: NA
V gene: TRBV28
clone size: NA
J gene: TRBJ2-7
CDR3 DNA: TGTGCCAGCCACGGGGCACAGGCCTCCTACGAGCAGTACTTC
CDR3 protein: CASHGAQASYEQYF

D gene: NA
V gene: TRBV18
clone size: NA
J gene: TRBJ2-2
CDR3 DNA: TGTGCCAGCTCACTCTACAGGGAGAACACCGGGGAGCTGTTTTTT
CDR3 protein: CASSLYRENTGELFF

D gene: NA
V gene: TRBV6-5
clone size: NA
J gene: TRBJ1-4
CDR3 DNA: TGTGCCAGCAGTAGGACAGCCTCGAATGAAAAACTGTTTTTT
CDR3 protein: CASSRTASNEKLFF

D gene: NA
V gene: TRBV4-3
clone size: NA
J gene: TRBJ1-5
CDR3 DNA: TGCGCCAGCAGCCAAGTCGGGGGGCTAGGCCAGCCCCAGCATTTT
CDR3 protein: CASSQVGGLGQPQHF

D gene: NA
V gene: TRBV2
clone size: once
J gene: TRBJ1-1
CDR3 DNA: TGTGCCACTTCATCTGGGGGGAAAAGGGCTGAAGCTTTCTTT
CDR3 protein: CATSSGGKRAEAFF

D gene: NA
V gene: TRBV24-1
clone size: once
J gene: TRBJ1-2
CDR3 DNA: TGTGCCACCAGTGATCCCCTAAGGGGCTACACCTTC
CDR3 protein: CATSDPLRGYTF

D gene: TRBD1
V gene: TRBV5-4
clone size: NA
J gene: TRBJ2-3
CDR3 DNA: TGTGCCAGCACCTACAGGGGCCCCGGCGGAGATACGCAGTATTTT
CDR3 protein: CASTYRGPGGDTQYF

D gene: NA
V gene: TRBV5-1
clone size: NA
J gene: TRBJ1-5
CDR3 DNA: TGCGCCAGCATAGAGGAAAGCAATCAGCCCCAGCATTTT
CDR3 protein: CASIEESNQPQHF

D gene: NA
V gene: TRBV5-5
clone size: once
J gene: TRBJ2-5
CDR3 DNA: TGTGCCAGCAGCTTGTCACAGAGGCAAGAGACCCAGTACTTC
CDR3 protein: CASSLSQRQETQYF

D gene: NA
V gene: TRBV7-3
clone size: once
J gene: TRBJ2-3
CDR3 DNA: TGTGCCAGCAGCTTTAGCGCCACAGATACGCAGTATTTT
CDR3 protein: CASSFSATDTQYF

D gene: NA
V gene: TRBV27
clone size: NA
J gene: TRBJ2-3
CDR3 DNA: TGTGCCAGCCAGTCAACCCTCAGGAGATCAGATACGCAGTATTTT
CDR3 protein: CASQSTLRRSDTQYF

D gene: NA
V gene: TRBV4-2
clone size: NA
J gene: TRBJ1-6
CDR3 DNA: TGTGCCAGCAGCCAAGATGGGTCCTATAATTCACCCCTCCACTTT
CDR3 protein: CASSQDGSYNSPLHF

D gene: NA
V gene: TRBV6-2/TRBV6-3
clone size: NA
J gene: TRBJ2-5
CDR3 DNA: TGTGCCAGCAGTTACCAGGCGGCACGGGAGACCCAGTACTTC
CDR3 protein: CASSYQAARETQYF

D gene: NA
V gene: TRBV6-6
clone size: NA
J gene: TRBJ2-7
CDR3 DNA: TGTGCCAGCAGCCTAGGTGGCCGATACGAGCAGTACTTC
CDR3 protein: CASSLGGRYEQYF

D gene: NA
V gene: TRBV3-1/TRBV3-2
clone size: NA
J gene: TRBJ2-7
CDR3 DNA: TGTGCCAGCAGCCAAAGTCAGGGGCTGGACGAGCAGTACTTC
CDR3 protein: CASSQSQGLDEQYF

D gene: NA
V gene: TRBV7-8
clone size: NA
J gene: TRBJ2-2
CDR3 DNA: TGTGCCAGCAGCTTAGGTTCCAGGAACACCGGGGAGCTGTTTTTT
CDR3 protein: CASSLGSRNTGELFF

D gene: NA
V gene: TRBV6-2/TRBV6-3
clone size: NA
J gene: TRBJ1-2
CDR3 DNA: TGTGCCAGCAGCACGTCGTGGGGGAACTATGGCTACACCTTC
CDR3 protein: CASSTSWGNYGYTF

D gene: NA
V gene: TRBV2
clone size: once
J gene: TRBJ1-1
CDR3 DNA: TGTGCCAGCAGTGGGTCAGCCTTGAACACTGAAGCTTTCTTT
CDR3 protein: CASSGSALNTEAFF

D gene: NA
V gene: TRBV10-3
clone size: NA
J gene: TRBJ1-3
CDR3 DNA: TGTGCCATCAGTGCTGGGGACACCATATATTTT
CDR3 protein: CAISAGDTIYF

D gene: NA
V gene: TRBV4-3
clone size: NA
J gene: TRBJ2-2
CDR3 DNA: TGCGCCAGCAGCCAAGGGTTGGCTGTTATGTCCGTCGGGGAGCTGTTTTTT
CDR3 protein: CASSQGLAVMSVGELFF

D gene: NA
V gene: TRBV29-1
clone size: once
J gene: TRBJ1-1
CDR3 DNA: TGCAGCGTTGAAGCCTTGGGGGTCGGGAACACTGAAGCTTTCTTT
CDR3 protein: CSVEALGVGNTEAFF

D gene: NA
V gene: TRBV6-5
clone size: NA
J gene: TRBJ1-3
CDR3 DNA: TGTGCCAGCAGACAAACAGGGTCTGGAAACACCATATATTTT
CDR3 protein: CASRQTGSGNTIYF

D gene: NA
V gene: TRBV4-1
clone size: NA
J gene: TRBJ1-1
CDR3 DNA: TGCGCCAGCAGCCAAGACGACCAAATGGGGACTGAAGCTTTCTTT
CDR3 protein: CASSQDDQMGTEAFF

D gene: NA
V gene: TRBV5-1
clone size: NA
J gene: TRBJ2-3
CDR3 DNA: TGCGCCAGCAGCTTGGGAGCGGCAAGCACAGATACGCAGTATTTT
CDR3 protein: CASSLGAASTDTQYF

D gene: TRBD1
V gene: TRBV6-5
clone size: NA
J gene: TRBJ2-5
CDR3 DNA: TGTGCCAGCAGCTCGGGACAGGGAGGGCGAGAGACCCAGTACTTC
CDR3 protein: CASSSGQGGRETQYF

D gene: NA
V gene: TRBV28
clone size: NA
J gene: TRBJ1-4
CDR3 DNA: TGTGCCAGCAGTGCTCTCCTGGTCCATAATGAAAAACTGTTTTTT
CDR3 protein: CASSALLVHNEKLFF

D gene: NA
V gene: TRBV2
clone size: NA
J gene: TRBJ1-1
CDR3 DNA: TGTGCCAGCAGGGCGGACGGAACAAACACTGAAGCTTTCTTT
CDR3 protein: CASRADGTNTEAFF

D gene: NA
V gene: TRBV7-9
clone size: NA
J gene: TRBJ2-3
CDR3 DNA: TGTGCCAGCAGTGACAGAAGCACAGATACGCAGTATTTT
CDR3 protein: CASSDRSTDTQYF

D gene: NA
V gene: TRBV6-5
clone size: NA
J gene: TRBJ1-1
CDR3 DNA: TGTGCCAGCAGTACACGGACGTCTGAAGCTTTCTTT
CDR3 protein: CASSTRTSEAFF

D gene: NA
V gene: TRBV11-2
clone size: NA
J gene: TRBJ1-2
CDR3 DNA: TGTGCCAGCAGCTTGGACAGTCAAAACTATGGCTACACCTTC
CDR3 protein: CASSLDSQNYGYTF

D gene: NA
V gene: TRBV2
clone size: NA
J gene: TRBJ1-5
CDR3 DNA: TGTGCCAGCAGAGCCAATAGCGTCCGTAATCAGCCCCAGCATTTT
CDR3 protein: CASRANSVRNQPQHF

D gene: NA
V gene: TRBV10-2
clone size: few
J gene: TRBJ1-5
CDR3 DNA: TGCGCCAGCAGTGTACTGGGAGGTAATCAGCCCCAGCATTTT
CDR3 protein: CASSVLGGNQPQHF

D gene: TRBD1
V gene: TRBV6-5
clone size: NA
J gene: TRBJ1-2
CDR3 DNA: TGTGCCAGCAGTTACGGGGGGACAGGTTCTAACTATGGCTACACCTTC
CDR3 protein: CASSYGGTGSNYGYTF

D gene: NA
V gene: TRBV5-5
clone size: few
J gene: TRBJ2-7
CDR3 DNA: TGTGCCAGCAGCTTTGACAGTTCCTACGAGCAGTACTTC
CDR3 protein: CASSFDSSYEQYF

D gene: NA
V gene: TRBV7-2
clone size: NA
J gene: TRBJ1-5
CDR3 DNA: TGTGCCAGCAGCTTATACAGGGTACAGCCCCAGCATTTT
CDR3 protein: CASSLYRVQPQHF

D gene: TRBD1
V gene: TRBV19
clone size: NA
J gene: TRBJ2-3
CDR3 DNA: TGTGCCAGTAGTAGGACAGGGGATACGCAGTATTTT
CDR3 protein: CASSRTGDTQYF

D gene: TRBD1
V gene: TRBV5-6
clone size: NA
J gene: TRBJ1-5
CDR3 DNA: TGTGCCAGCAGCTTGGTTGGAGGGGGCCAGCCCCAGCATTTT
CDR3 protein: CASSLVGGGQPQHF

D gene: TRBD1
V gene: TRBV28
clone size: few
J gene: TRBJ2-3
CDR3 DNA: TGTGCCAGCAGATTTAGGGGACAGGGTCTTGGGGCAGATACGCAGTATTTT
CDR3 protein: CASRFRGQGLGADTQYF

D gene: NA
V gene: TRBV11-2
clone size: NA
J gene: TRBJ2-7
CDR3 DNA: TGTGCCAGCAGCTTAACGCCGACAGGCGTTTCGTACTTC
CDR3 protein: CASSLTPTGVSYF

D gene: TRBD1
V gene: TRBV3-1/TRBV3-2
clone size: NA
J gene: TRBJ2-2
CDR3 DNA: TGTGCCAGCAGCCAACCAGGGGGCGCCGGGAACACCGGGGAGCTGTTTTTT
CDR3 protein: CASSQPGGAGNTGELFF

D gene: TRBD1
V gene: TRBV18
clone size: NA
J gene: TRBJ1-1
CDR3 DNA: TGTGCCAGCTTACCGACAGGGAGGAACACTGAAGCTTTCTTT
CDR3 protein: CASLPTGRNTEAFF